One and the same sample provided the 25 T cell receptor beta chains below, sequenced in a study of T cell clones after liver transplantation. Clones were sequenced by immunoSEQ multiplex PCR, and TCRdb holds only the in-frame ones, with some missing. This table has about 58,000 clones, about 70% appearing once. The sequencing here drew on CD4+ T cells from blood, taken at the approximately 15-month timepoint. The receptors here all came from a human patient who received a liver transplant. Some T cells may have come from the graft donor.

V and J are TRBV30 and TRBJ2-7; 7 bases line up with TRBD1. The germline V gene encodes CDR1 GTSNPN and CDR2 SVGIG (reference sequence). V lost 1 base and J lost 0; bases outside the gene matches: 6. The CDR3 length is 15 residues. The CDR3 region is CAWSAGQFSSYEQYF. The CDR3, as DNA: TGTGCCTGGAGTGCGGGACAGTTTAGCTCCTACGAGCAGTACTTC.

This clone turned up a few times. Additional DNA sequences in this sample encode the identical CDR3. This chain joins TRBV28 and TRBJ1-4, with 8 bases aligning to TRBD1. Trimming cost V 3 bases and J 8 bases; bases outside gene matches: 5. Germline-derived CDR1 and CDR2 are MDHEN and SYDVKM. This CDR3 comprises 14 residues. The CDR3 DNA is TGTGCCAGCAGTTTTGGACAGGGTCGGGAAAAACTGTTTTTT. It translates to CASSFGQGREKLFF.

This clone was detected a few times. This rearrangement joins TRBV28 to TRBJ1-1; D ambiguous. Germline CDR1 reads MDHEN; CDR2 reads SYDVKM. Trimming shortened V by 6 bases and J by 0 bases, and 11 bases separated the two germline ends. The CDR3 totals 14 residues. CDR3 sequence (DNA): TGTGCCAGCAGCCTACAGACCATGAACACTGAAGCTTTCTTT. It is translated as CASSLQTMNTEAFF.

The chain has TRBV2 and TRBJ2-2, with TRBD2 as a possible D gene (6 bases). The CDR3 runs to 14 residues. Trimming took 7 bases from V and 8 from J, leaving 17 bases between them. Germline assignment: CDR1 SNHLY and CDR2 FYNNEI. DNA of the CDR3: TGTGCCAGCAAAGGGCGGACTAACGGGGGGGAGCTGTTTTTT. This sequence encodes CASKGRTNGGELFF. The whole variable domain, filled in from reference TRBV2 and TRBJ2-2, reads EPEVTQTPSHQVTQMGQEVILRCVPISNHLYFYWYRQILGQKVEFLVSFYNNEISEKSEIFDDQFSVERPDGSNFTLKIRSTKLEDSAMYFCASKGRTNGGELFFGEGSRLTVL.

This chain joins TRBV2 and TRBJ2-1; D may be TRBD2 (6 bases). V was shortened by 7 bases and J by 10 bases, with 20 bases between the two germline ends. Germline assignment: CDR1 SNHLY and CDR2 FYNNEI. The CDR3 is 14 amino acids. CDR3 in amino acids: CASKRDWGVGEQFF. CDR3 bases: TGTGCCAGCAAAAGGGACTGGGGGGTAGGGGAGCAGTTCTTC. The full variable domain, with the rest looked up from reference TRBV2 and TRBJ2-1, is EPEVTQTPSHQVTQMGQEVILRCVPISNHLYFYWYRQILGQKVEFLVSFYNNEISEKSEIFDDQFSVERPDGSNFTLKIRSTKLEDSAMYFCASKRDWGVGEQFFGPGTRLTVL.

The genes are TRBV5-1 and TRBJ2-7, with 8 bases aligning to TRBD1. The CDR3 is 15 residues long. CDR1 and CDR2 from the germline V gene are SGHRS and YFSETQ. The V gene end was trimmed by 4 bases and the J gene end by 0 bases; junction bases not matched to a gene: 6. The CDR3 coding sequence is TGCGCCAGCAGCCCAAGGACAGGGAGCTCCTACGAGCAGTACTTC. It encodes CASSPRTGSSYEQYF.

The J gene is TRBJ1-2, the V gene TRBV19, with no clear D. V lost 4 bases and J lost 5, with 20 bases in between. The CDR3 is 16 amino acids. Germline CDR1 LNHDA, CDR2 SQIVND (reference sequence). The CDR3 loop is CASSTTDDKISYGYTF. CDR3 DNA: TGTGCCAGTAGTACTACAGACGATAAGATTTCATATGGCTACACCTTC.

The chain uses TRBV10-3 and TRBJ2-7; D possibly corresponds to TRBD1 (6 bases). Germline V gives CDR1 ENHRY, CDR2 SYGVKD. The CDR3 covers 14 residues. V was pared by 0 bases and J by 7 bases, with 13 bases between. CDR3 bases: TGTGCCATCAGTGAGTCCCCCAGGGGCCGGGAGCAGTACTTC. Translation gives CAISESPRGREQYF.

By proportion, this clone is medium-sized (0.01 to 0.1%). V is TRBV5-1 and J is TRBJ2-5; TRBD1 agrees at 9 bases. The CDR3 contains 13 residues. Germline CDR1 reads SGHRS; CDR2 reads YFSETQ. Unmatched junction bases numbered 3, after V lost 2 bases and J lost 7 bases. The CDR3 sequence is CASSFSDRGTQYF. In DNA, the CDR3 is TGCGCCAGCAGCTTTTCGGACAGGGGGACCCAGTACTTC.

The chain links TRBV28 to TRBJ1-2; possibly TRBD1 for D (6 bases). Germline assignment: CDR1 MDHEN and CDR2 SYDVKM. The CDR3 covers 14 residues. Deletions cut 6 bases from V and 6 bases from J, with 17 bases between. CDR3 nucleotide sequence: TGTGCCAGCAGCTCCCTCGGGGGGGGGCATGGCTACACCTTC. Translated, it gives CASSSLGGGHGYTF.

CDR3: CASSLVGAGLMTGELFF. The DNA for the CDR3 is TGTGCCAGCAGCTTAGTTGGGGCAGGGCTTATGACCGGGGAGCTGTTTTTT. The genes are TRBV7-6 and TRBJ2-2; a weak D match, TRBD1 (5 bases). V lost 1 base and J 5 bases, leaving 17 bases between the germline ends. The CDR3 has 17 residues. Germline CDR1 and CDR2: SGHVS and FNYEAQ.

The sample holds one count of this clone. The rearrangement uses TRBV15 and TRBJ2-7; the match to TRBD1 covers 9 bases. The ends lost 5 bases at V and 5 bases at J; junction bases unmatched: 1. The germline V gene encodes CDR1 LNHNV and CDR2 YYDKDF (reference sequence). This CDR3 is built from 12 residues. CDR3 DNA: TGTGCCACCAGCGACAGGGGGGACGAGCAGTACTTC. Amino acids: CATSDRGDEQYF.

This chain links TRBV2 with TRBJ2-5; 8 bases align to TRBD2. Germline loops: CDR1 SNHLY, CDR2 FYNNEI. This CDR3 has 17 amino acids. Germline trimming cut 2 bases from V and 0 bases from J; bases unmatched to any gene: 8. The CDR3: CASSERPGGGYQETQYF. CDR3 bases: TGTGCCAGCAGTGAAAGGCCGGGAGGGGGGTACCAAGAGACCCAGTACTTC.

This clone was recorded a few times. V usage is TRBV19 and J usage is TRBJ1-5; 8 bases are a match to TRBD1. The CDR3 contains 14 residues. The germline V gene has CDR1 LNHDA and CDR2 SQIVND (reference sequence). J gave up 6 bases and V 8 bases, and 9 bases lay outside the gene matches. The CDR3 protein is CASWDRNLVQPQHF. CDR3 nucleotides: TGTGCCAGTTGGGACAGGAACTTGGTTCAGCCCCAGCATTTT.

This clone was picked up a small number of times. The chain is built from TRBV7-2 and TRBJ2-7, with D hard to call. Trimming pared 6 bases from V and 2 bases from J, leaving 14 bases between. CDR1 and CDR2 from the germline V gene are SGHTA and FQGNSA. The CDR3 is 14 amino acids. The CDR3 nucleotides are TGTGCCAGCAGGCCCGAGCGCTACACCTACGAGCAGTACTTC. This sequence encodes CASRPERYTYEQYF. Together with reference TRBV7-2 and TRBJ2-7, the CDR3 gives the full variable domain: GAGVSQSPSNKVTEKGKDVELRCDPISGHTALYWYRQSLGQGLEFLIYFQGNSAPDKSGLPSDRFSAERTGGSVSTLTIQRTQQEDSAVYLCASRPERYTYEQYFGPGTRLTVT.

This chain joins TRBV6-6 and TRBJ1-1; D not resolved. Trimming removed 6 bases at V and 1 base at J, with 9 bases between. Per the germline V gene, CDR1 is MNHNY and CDR2 is SVGAGI (reference sequence). The CDR3 has 13 amino acids. The CDR3 DNA sequence: TGTGCCAGCAGGTACAGTCAGAACACTGAAGCTTTCTTT. Its translation is CASRYSQNTEAFF.

The chain is built from TRBV28 and TRBJ2-1, with D unresolved. This CDR3 has 15 amino acids. CDR1 and CDR2 from the germline V gene are MDHEN and SYDVKM. Trimming removed 5 bases from V and 4 bases from J, with 15 bases in between. Written as DNA, the CDR3 is TGTGCCAGCAGTATTTCAAACCAGCCGTACAATGAGCAGTTCTTC. It translates to CASSISNQPYNEQFF.

The chain has TRBV6-6 and TRBJ2-1; TRBD2 aligns across 11 bases. CDR1 is MNHNY, CDR2 SVGAGI, per germline (reference sequence). After removal of 2 bases from V and 5 bases from J, the junction contained 2 bases not matched to a gene. The CDR3 totals 15 residues. The CDR3 spells CASSYGTSGHNEQFF. The CDR3 DNA sequence: TGTGCCAGCAGTTACGGGACTAGCGGACACAATGAGCAGTTCTTC.

This rearrangement joins TRBV5-1 to TRBJ2-3; unclear D gene. CDR1 is SGHRS, CDR2 YFSETQ, per germline. V shed 4 bases and J shed 7 bases, with 22 bases lying between them. The CDR3 runs to 16 residues. CDR3 region: CASSPLAAGPGNTQYF. DNA for the CDR3: TGCGCCAGCAGCCCTCTGGCGGCAGGCCCAGGCAATACGCAGTATTTT.

V gene TRBV11-2 combines with J gene TRBJ1-1; TRBD1 aligns across 7 bases. Germline V gives CDR1 SGHAT, CDR2 FQNNGV. CDR3 length equals 16 residues. V dropped 4 bases and J dropped 4; count of bases not matched to a gene: 12. CDR3 protein: CASSSRDRVFGTEAFF. The CDR3 DNA follows: TGTGCCAGCAGCTCTAGAGACAGGGTTTTCGGCACTGAAGCTTTCTTT.

The genes are TRBV29-1 and TRBJ1-1; D is undetermined. The CDR3 sequence is 12 residues long. With 7 bases removed from V and 0 bases from J, the gap between germline ends came to 9 bases. Germline V lookup: CDR1 SQVTM, CDR2 ANQGSEA. CDR3: CSAATVNTEAFF. The CDR3 DNA reads as TGCAGCGCCGCAACGGTGAACACTGAAGCTTTCTTT.

The rearrangement joins TRBV27 to TRBJ2-6; D remains ambiguous. The CDR3 is made up of 17 amino acids. Germline CDR1 reads MNHEY; CDR2 reads SMNVEV (reference sequence). The V and J ends lost 0 bases and 5 bases respectively, with 14 bases between them. The CDR3 reads CASSLSTGPVRANVLTF. For the CDR3, the DNA is TGTGCCAGCAGTTTATCGACTGGGCCCGTCCGGGCCAACGTCCTGACTTTC.

The rearrangement links TRBV19 to TRBJ2-7; D could derive from TRBD1 or TRBD2 (5 bases each). This CDR3 has 15 residues. V lost 1 base and J lost 2, with 12 bases in between. Looked up from germline, CDR1 is LNHDA and CDR2 is SQIVND (reference sequence). The CDR3 DNA reads TGTGCCAGTAGTATAGGGGGGTTACAGACCTACGAGCAGTACTTC. It codes for CASSIGGLQTYEQYF.

The chain couples TRBV2 to TRBJ2-5, with 7 positions matching TRBD2. CDR3 length: 15 amino acids. Per the germline V gene, CDR1 is SNHLY and CDR2 is FYNNEI. Trimming at V came to 6 bases and at J to 5 bases, leaving 12 bases not matched to a gene. The CDR3 here is CASRGVGGSRETQYF. For the CDR3, the DNA is TGTGCCAGCAGGGGGGTTGGCGGGAGCAGGGAGACCCAGTACTTC.

The table lists this clone with a few counts. V is TRBV7-9 and J is TRBJ1-5, with D perhaps TRBD1 (5 bases). V was clipped by 4 bases and J by 0 bases, with 7 bases between them. Per the germline V gene, CDR1 is SEHNR and CDR2 is FQNEAQ (reference sequence). The length of the CDR3 is 14 residues. The CDR3, as DNA: TGTGCCAGCAGCTCCGACAGTAGCAATCAGCCCCAGCATTTT. This sequence encodes CASSSDSSNQPQHF.